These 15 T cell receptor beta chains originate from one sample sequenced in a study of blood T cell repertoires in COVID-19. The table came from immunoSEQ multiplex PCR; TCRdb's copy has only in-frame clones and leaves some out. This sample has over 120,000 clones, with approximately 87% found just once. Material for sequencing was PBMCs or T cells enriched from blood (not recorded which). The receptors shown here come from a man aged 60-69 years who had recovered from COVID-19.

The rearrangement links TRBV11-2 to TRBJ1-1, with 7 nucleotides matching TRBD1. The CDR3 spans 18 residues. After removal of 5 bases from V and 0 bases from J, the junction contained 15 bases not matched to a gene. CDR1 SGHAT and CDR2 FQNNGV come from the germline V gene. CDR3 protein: CASSASNIGQAMNTEAFF. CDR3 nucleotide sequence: TGTGCCAGCAGCGCCTCCAATATCGGACAGGCCATGAACACTGAAGCTTTCTTT.

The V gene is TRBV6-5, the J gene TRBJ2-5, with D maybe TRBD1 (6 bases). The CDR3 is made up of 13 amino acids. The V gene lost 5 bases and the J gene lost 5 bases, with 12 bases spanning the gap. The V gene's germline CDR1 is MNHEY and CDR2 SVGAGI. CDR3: CASSIQGRETQYF. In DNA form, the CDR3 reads TGTGCCAGCAGTATACAGGGACGGGAGACCCAGTACTTC.

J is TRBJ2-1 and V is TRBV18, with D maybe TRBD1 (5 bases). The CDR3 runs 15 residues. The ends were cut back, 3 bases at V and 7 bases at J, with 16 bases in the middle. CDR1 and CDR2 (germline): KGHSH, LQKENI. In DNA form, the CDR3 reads TGTGCCAGCTCACCCGAGCAGGGAAGATCGAATGAGCAGTTCTTC. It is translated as CASSPEQGRSNEQFF.

CDR3 DNA: TGCGCCAGCAGTGAGTCGGGGGGGAGAGGCTACACCTTC. Protein: CASSESGGRGYTF. The chain uses TRBV10-2 and TRBJ1-2; D is perhaps TRBD1 (5 bases). The CDR3 has 13 residues. In germline, CDR1 is WSHSY, CDR2 SAAADI. V was cut by 0 bases and J by 8 bases, with 10 bases left in between.

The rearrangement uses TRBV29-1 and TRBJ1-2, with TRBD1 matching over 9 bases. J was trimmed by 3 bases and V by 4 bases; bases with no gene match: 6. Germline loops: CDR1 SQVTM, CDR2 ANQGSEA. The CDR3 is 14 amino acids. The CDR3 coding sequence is TGCAGCGTTGTGCCGGGACAGGGTCACTATGGCTACACCTTC. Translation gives CSVVPGQGHYGYTF.

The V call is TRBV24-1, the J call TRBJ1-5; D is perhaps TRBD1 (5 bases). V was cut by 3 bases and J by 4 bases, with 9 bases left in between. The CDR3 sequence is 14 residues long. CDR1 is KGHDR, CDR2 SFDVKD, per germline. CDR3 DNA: TGTGCCACCAGTGATAGTAGGACAAATCAGCCCCAGCATTTT. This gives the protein CATSDSRTNQPQHF.

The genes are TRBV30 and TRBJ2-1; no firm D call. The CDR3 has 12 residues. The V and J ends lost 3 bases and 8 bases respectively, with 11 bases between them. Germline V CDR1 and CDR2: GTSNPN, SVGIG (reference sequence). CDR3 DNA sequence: TGTGCCTGGAGACTGCTAAGCTATGAGCAGTTCTTC. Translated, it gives CAWRLLSYEQFF.

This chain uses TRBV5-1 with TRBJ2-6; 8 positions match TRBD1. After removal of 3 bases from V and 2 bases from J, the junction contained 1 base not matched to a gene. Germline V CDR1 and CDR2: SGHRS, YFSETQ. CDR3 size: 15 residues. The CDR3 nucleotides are TGCGCCAGCAGCTGGACAGGGACTGGGGCCAACGTCCTGACTTTC. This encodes CASSWTGTGANVLTF. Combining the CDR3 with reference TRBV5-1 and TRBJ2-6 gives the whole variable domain KAGVTQTPRYLIKTRGQQVTLSCSPISGHRSVSWYQQTPGQGLQFLFEYFSETQRNKGNFPGRFSGRQFSNSRSEMNVSTLELGDSALYLCASSWTGTGANVLTFGAGSRLTVL.

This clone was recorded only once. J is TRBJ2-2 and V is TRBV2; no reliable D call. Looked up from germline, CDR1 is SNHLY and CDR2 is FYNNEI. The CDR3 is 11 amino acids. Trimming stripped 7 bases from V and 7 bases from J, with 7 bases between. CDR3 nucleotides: TGTGCCAGCACAGTAATCGGGGAGCTGTTTTTT. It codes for CASTVIGELFF. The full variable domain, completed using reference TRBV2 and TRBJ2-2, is EPEVTQTPSHQVTQMGQEVILRCVPISNHLYFYWYRQILGQKVEFLVSFYNNEISEKSEIFDDQFSVERPDGSNFTLKIRSTKLEDSAMYFCASTVIGELFFGEGSRLTVL.

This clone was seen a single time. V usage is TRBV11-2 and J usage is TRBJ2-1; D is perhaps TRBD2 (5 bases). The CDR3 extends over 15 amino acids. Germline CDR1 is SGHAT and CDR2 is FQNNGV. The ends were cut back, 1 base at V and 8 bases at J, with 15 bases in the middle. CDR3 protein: CASSLVNPGMDEQFF. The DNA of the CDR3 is TGTGCCAGCAGCTTAGTAAACCCGGGGATGGATGAGCAGTTCTTC.

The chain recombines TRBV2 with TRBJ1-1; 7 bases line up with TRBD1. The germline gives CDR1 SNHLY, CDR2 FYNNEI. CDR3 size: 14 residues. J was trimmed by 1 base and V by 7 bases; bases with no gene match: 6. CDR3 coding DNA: TGTGCCAGCAAGATCGGGACAGAGAACACTGAAGCTTTCTTT. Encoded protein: CASKIGTENTEAFF.

CDR3 DNA: TGTGCCAGCTCACCAAAAAACAGGGGCTACGAGCAGTACTTC. This gives the protein CASSPKNRGYEQYF. The chain uses TRBV18 and TRBJ2-7; 7 bases are a match to TRBD1. Germline CDR1 and CDR2: KGHSH and LQKENI. The ends lost 2 bases at V and 3 bases at J; junction bases unmatched: 4. The CDR3 contains 14 residues.

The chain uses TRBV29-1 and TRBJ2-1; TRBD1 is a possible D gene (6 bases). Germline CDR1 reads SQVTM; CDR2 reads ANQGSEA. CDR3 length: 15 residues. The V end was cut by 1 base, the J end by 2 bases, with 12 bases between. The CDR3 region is CSVEGPGVPYNEQFF. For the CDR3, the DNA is TGCAGCGTTGAAGGTCCAGGGGTGCCCTACAATGAGCAGTTCTTC.

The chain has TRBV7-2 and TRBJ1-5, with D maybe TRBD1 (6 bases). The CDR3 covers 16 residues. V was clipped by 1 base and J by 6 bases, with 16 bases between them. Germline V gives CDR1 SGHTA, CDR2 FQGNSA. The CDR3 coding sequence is TGTGCCAGCAGCTTAGGGCCCAGGGGCGGGCGTCAGCCCCAGCATTTT. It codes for CASSLGPRGGRQPQHF.

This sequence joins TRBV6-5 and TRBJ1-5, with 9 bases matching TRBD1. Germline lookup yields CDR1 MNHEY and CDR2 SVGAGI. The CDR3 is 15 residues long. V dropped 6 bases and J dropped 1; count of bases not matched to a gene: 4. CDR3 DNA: TGTGCCAGCAGGGCGGGACAGGGAAGCAATCAGCCCCAGCATTTT. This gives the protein CASRAGQGSNQPQHF.